Listed below are T cell receptor beta chains from one sample, sequenced in a study of OX40 agonist ivuxolimab in advanced cancers. TCRdb keeps only in-frame clones here, not all; method: immunoSEQ multiplex PCR. The repertoire includes 70,000 to 75,000 clones, approximately 80% of them detected once, and around 1.1% sits in the top ten. The sequenced sample was CD4+ or CD8+ T cells sorted from blood, obtained in a trial of the OX40 agonist ivuxolimab. Receptors were obtained from an adult with an advanced solid tumor such as melanoma, head and neck, liver or kidney cancer. Each CDR3 is given with its conserved first and last residue. D genes are given only for firm matches. Clone sizes are given selectively: once, few, many, or a class where the clone is expanded.

abundance: -; d_gene: -; j_gene: TRBJ1-1; v_gene: TRBV7-8; CDR3aa: CASSSPGEGAFF; CDR3nt: TGTGCCAGCAGCTCCCCGGGGGAGGGAGCTTTCTTT
abundance: -; d_gene: -; j_gene: TRBJ1-2; v_gene: TRBV5-1; CDR3aa: CASSPSLANYGYTF; CDR3nt: TGCGCCAGTTCTCCTAGCTTAGCTAACTATGGCTACACCTTC
abundance: -; d_gene: -; j_gene: TRBJ1-1; v_gene: TRBV29-1; CDR3aa: CSVQTGYEAFF; CDR3nt: TGCAGCGTTCAGACAGGATATGAAGCTTTCTTT
abundance: -; d_gene: -; j_gene: TRBJ2-2; v_gene: TRBV5-1; CDR3aa: CASSLAGPGGELFF; CDR3nt: TGCGCCAGCAGCTTGGCCGGACCTGGGGGGGAGCTGTTTTTT
abundance: -; d_gene: -; j_gene: TRBJ1-1; v_gene: TRBV5-1; CDR3aa: CASSQDPYTEAFF; CDR3nt: TGCGCCAGCAGTCAGGACCCTTACACTGAAGCTTTCTTT
abundance: -; d_gene: -; j_gene: TRBJ1-6; v_gene: TRBV5-4; CDR3aa: CASSLVGSPLHF; CDR3nt: TGTGCCAGCAGCTTGGTAGGTTCACCCCTCCACTTT
abundance: -; d_gene: -; j_gene: TRBJ2-5; v_gene: TRBV18; CDR3aa: CASSPPNDSETQYF; CDR3nt: TGTGCCAGCTCACCACCGAACGACTCAGAGACCCAGTACTTC
abundance: -; d_gene: -; j_gene: TRBJ2-1; v_gene: TRBV15; CDR3aa: CATSREKGSSYNEQFF; CDR3nt: TGTGCCACCAGCAGAGAGAAGGGATCCTCCTACAATGAGCAGTTCTTC
abundance: -; d_gene: -; j_gene: TRBJ2-5; v_gene: TRBV6-1; CDR3aa: CASRVTGSRETQYF; CDR3nt: TGTGCCAGCAGGGTAACAGGGTCGCGAGAGACCCAGTACTTC
abundance: -; d_gene: -; j_gene: TRBJ2-5; v_gene: TRBV9; CDR3aa: CASSVGGPAQETQYF; CDR3nt: TGTGCCAGCAGCGTAGGTGGCCCCGCCCAAGAGACCCAGTACTTC
abundance: -; d_gene: -; j_gene: TRBJ2-3; v_gene: TRBV18; CDR3aa: CASSPLDNTDTQYF; CDR3nt: TGTGCCAGCTCACCTTTGGATAACACAGATACGCAGTATTTT
abundance: -; d_gene: -; j_gene: TRBJ1-4; v_gene: TRBV2; CDR3aa: CASSELYGDGLNEKLFF; CDR3nt: TGTGCCAGCAGTGAACTTTACGGGGACGGCCTTAATGAAAAACTGTTTTTT
abundance: -; d_gene: -; j_gene: TRBJ1-2; v_gene: TRBV15; CDR3aa: CATRNPETGLSGYTF; CDR3nt: TGTGCCACCAGGAATCCAGAAACGGGACTGAGTGGCTACACCTTC
abundance: -; d_gene: -; j_gene: TRBJ1-5; v_gene: TRBV11-2; CDR3aa: CASSPGIDNQPQHF; CDR3nt: TGTGCCAGCAGCCCCGGGATAGACAATCAGCCCCAGCATTTT
abundance: -; d_gene: -; j_gene: TRBJ2-7; v_gene: TRBV7-9; CDR3aa: CASSLFNEQYF; CDR3nt: TGTGCCAGCAGCTTATTTAACGAGCAGTACTTC
abundance: few; d_gene: -; j_gene: TRBJ2-7; v_gene: TRBV7-6; CDR3aa: CASSLGLGSYEQYF; CDR3nt: TGTGCCAGCAGCTTAGGACTAGGCTCCTACGAGCAGTACTTC